This T cell receptor beta chain originates from a study of blood T cell repertoires in COVID-19. Study details: PBMCs, B-cell-depleted T cells, or T cells were the source of the cDNA or gDNA that made up the material.

This clone was recorded a few times. CDR1 and CDR2 from the germline V gene are SGHAT and FQDESV (reference sequence). The V and J ends lost 0 bases and 8 bases, in that order; junction bases with no gene match: 10. The CDR3 covers 19 residues. Produced via immunoSEQ multiplex PCR; TCRdb's table is partial and in-frame only. The sample records about 200,000 clones, approximately 80% being singletons. The V and J genes are TRBV11-1 and TRBJ2-1; the match to TRBD2 covers 16 bases. Sequencing was done on a sample of peripheral blood. The TCR was taken from an elderly woman with acute or convalescent COVID-19. The DNA for the CDR3 is TGTGCCAGCAGCTTAGCCGGGGGACTAGCGGGAGGGCTGTTCCATGAGCAGTTCTTC. Amino acid sequence: CASSLAGGLAGGLFHEQFF. The variable domain in full, with the rest retrieved from reference TRBV11-1 and TRBJ2-1, is EAEVAQSPRYKITEKSQAVAFWCDPISGHATLYWYRQILGQGPELLVQFQDESVVDDSQLPKDRFSAERLKGVDSTLKIQPAELGDSAMYLCASSLAGGLAGGLFHEQFFGPGTRLTVL.